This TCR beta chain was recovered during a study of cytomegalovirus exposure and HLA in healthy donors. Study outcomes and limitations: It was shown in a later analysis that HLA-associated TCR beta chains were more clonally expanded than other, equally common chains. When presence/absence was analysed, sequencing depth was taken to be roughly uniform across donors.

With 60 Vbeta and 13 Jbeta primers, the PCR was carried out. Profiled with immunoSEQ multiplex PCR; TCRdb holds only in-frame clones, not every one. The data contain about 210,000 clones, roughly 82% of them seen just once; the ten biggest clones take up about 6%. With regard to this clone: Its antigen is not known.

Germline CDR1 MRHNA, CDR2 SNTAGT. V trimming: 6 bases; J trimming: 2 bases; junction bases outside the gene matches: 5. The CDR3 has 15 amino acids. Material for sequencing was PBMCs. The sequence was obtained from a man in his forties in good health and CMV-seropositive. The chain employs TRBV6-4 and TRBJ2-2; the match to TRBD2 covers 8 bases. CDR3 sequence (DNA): TGTGCCAGCAGGCCCACTAGCGGAAACACCGGGGAGCTGTTTTTT. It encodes CASRPTSGNTGELFF.